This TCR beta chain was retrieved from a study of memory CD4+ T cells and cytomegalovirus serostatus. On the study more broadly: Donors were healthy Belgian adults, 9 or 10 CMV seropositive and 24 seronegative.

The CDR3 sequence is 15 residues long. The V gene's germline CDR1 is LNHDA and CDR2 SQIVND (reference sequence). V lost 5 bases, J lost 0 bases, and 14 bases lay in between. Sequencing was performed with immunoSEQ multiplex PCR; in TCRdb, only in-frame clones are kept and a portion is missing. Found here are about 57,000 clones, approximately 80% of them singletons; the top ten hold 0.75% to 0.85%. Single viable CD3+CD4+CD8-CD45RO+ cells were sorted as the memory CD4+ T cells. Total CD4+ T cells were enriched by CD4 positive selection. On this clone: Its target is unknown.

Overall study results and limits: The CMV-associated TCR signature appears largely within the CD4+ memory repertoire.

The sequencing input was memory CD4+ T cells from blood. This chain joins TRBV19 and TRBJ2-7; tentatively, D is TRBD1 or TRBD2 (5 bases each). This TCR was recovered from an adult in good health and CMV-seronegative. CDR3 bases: TGTGCCAGTAGTGGGGGAAGGGGAAGCTCCTACGAGCAGTACTTC. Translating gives CASSGGRGSSYEQYF.